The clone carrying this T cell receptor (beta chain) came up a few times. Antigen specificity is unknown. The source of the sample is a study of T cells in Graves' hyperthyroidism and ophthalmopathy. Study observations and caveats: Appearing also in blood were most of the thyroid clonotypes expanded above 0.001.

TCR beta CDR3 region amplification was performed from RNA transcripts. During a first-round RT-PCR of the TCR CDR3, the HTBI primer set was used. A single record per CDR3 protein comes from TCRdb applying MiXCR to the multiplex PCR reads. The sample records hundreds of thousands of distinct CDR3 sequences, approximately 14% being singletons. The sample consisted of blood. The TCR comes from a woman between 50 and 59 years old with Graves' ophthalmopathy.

The CDR3 DNA is TGTGCCAGTGGAAACGTTAGGGTTTCTGGCAATGAGCAGTTCTTC. Its protein is CASGNVRVSGNEQFF. V and J are TRBV19 and TRBJ2-1; D uncertain. Germline assignment: CDR1 LNHDA and CDR2 SQIVND (reference sequence). V shed 8 bases and J shed 6 bases, with 20 bases lying between them. The CDR3 covers 15 residues.